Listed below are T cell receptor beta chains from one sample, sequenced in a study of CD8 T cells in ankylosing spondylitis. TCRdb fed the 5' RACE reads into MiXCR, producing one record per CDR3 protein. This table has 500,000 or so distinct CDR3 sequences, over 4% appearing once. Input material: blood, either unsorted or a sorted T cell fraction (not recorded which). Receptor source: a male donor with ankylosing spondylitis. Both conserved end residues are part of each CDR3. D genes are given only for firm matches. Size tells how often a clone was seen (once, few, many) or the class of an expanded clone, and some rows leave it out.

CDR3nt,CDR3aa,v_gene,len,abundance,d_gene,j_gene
TGCAGCGTGTCCCTGTGGGGGGCATATGAGCAGTTCTTC,CSVSLWGAYEQFF,TRBV29-1,13,many,.,TRBJ2-1
TGTGCCAGCAAAAAGGGGACCTCCTACAATGAGCAGTTCTTC,CASKKGTSYNEQFF,TRBV7-9,14,many,.,TRBJ2-1
TGTGCCAGCAGTTATATGGTTAGCAATCAGCCCCAGCATTTT,CASSYMVSNQPQHF,TRBV12-3/TRBV12-4,14,many,.,TRBJ1-5
TGCAGCGCCAGACGGACGGGAGAGACCCAGTACTTC,CSARRTGETQYF,TRBV29-1,12,many,.,TRBJ2-5
TGTGCCAGCAGCCCCGTCAGTGAGCAGCCCCAGCATTTT,CASSPVSEQPQHF,TRBV6-1,13,many,.,TRBJ1-5
TGTGCCAGCAGCTCCCAGACAGGCGCCGAGACCCAGTACTTC,CASSSQTGAETQYF,TRBV7-2,14,.,.,TRBJ2-5
TGTGCCAGCAGTTTCGACAGGGGCAGGCAGTTCTTC,CASSFDRGRQFF,TRBV6-2/TRBV6-3,12,many,TRBD1,TRBJ2-1
TGCGCCAGCAGCTTGTTTCCTGTGGGAGTCGGGGATACTGAAGCTTTCTTT,CASSLFPVGVGDTEAFF,TRBV5-1,17,few,.,TRBJ1-1
TGTGCCAGCAGCTCGATTGGGACATTGAGCAATCAGCCCCAGCATTTT,CASSSIGTLSNQPQHF,TRBV5-6,16,many,.,TRBJ1-5
TGTGCCAGCAGTTCAACAGGGCTCCGGAGGTACGAGCAGTACTTC,CASSSTGLRRYEQYF,TRBV6-2/TRBV6-3,15,many,.,TRBJ2-7
TGCGCCAGCAGCTTGGGGGGGCGATCGAACACTGAAGCTTTCTTT,CASSLGGRSNTEAFF,TRBV5-1,15,.,.,TRBJ1-1
TGCAGTGCTAGCGCTAGCGGGGGGCTCTACGAGCAGTACTTC,CSASASGGLYEQYF,TRBV20-1,14,few,TRBD2,TRBJ2-7
TGCAGCGTTGCCCAGGACTGGTTGAACACTGAAGCTTTCTTT,CSVAQDWLNTEAFF,TRBV29-1,14,many,.,TRBJ1-1
TGTGCCAGCAGTTCCCGCCCTGGGAGCACTGAAGCTTTCTTT,CASSSRPGSTEAFF,TRBV27,14,many,.,TRBJ1-1
TGTGCCAGCAGCATACACCTTGGGGAGAACACTGAAGCTTTCTTT,CASSIHLGENTEAFF,TRBV12-3/TRBV12-4,15,many,.,TRBJ1-1
TGTGCCACCAGCAGAGATTGGACAGGGGTTTCGGTGGCTTACTTC,CATSRDWTGVSVAYF,TRBV15,15,many,TRBD1,TRBJ2-7
TGCAGTGCGAGACGGGCCTCCCTCAATCAGCCCCAGCATTTT,CSARRASLNQPQHF,TRBV20-1,14,many,.,TRBJ1-5
TGTGCCAGCAGAGAAAGGGTCGAGCAGTACTTC,CASRERVEQYF,TRBV28,11,.,.,TRBJ2-7
TGTGCCAGTAGTACGCGAGCCGGGACATACTACGAGCAGTACTTC,CASSTRAGTYYEQYF,TRBV19,15,.,.,TRBJ2-7
TGTGCCAGCAGCCGACCCGGGAGGGGCACTGAAGCTTTCTTT,CASSRPGRGTEAFF,TRBV7-2,14,many,.,TRBJ1-1
TGTGCCAGCAGCTCTGGGACGGCGGGGTACAATGAGCAGTTCTTC,CASSSGTAGYNEQFF,TRBV7-8,15,many,.,TRBJ2-1
TGCAGCGTTGAATGGGGGAGTTGGGACACCGGGGAGCTGTTTTTT,CSVEWGSWDTGELFF,TRBV29-1,15,many,.,TRBJ2-2
TGTACCAGCAGTTTGTGGGGACAGGGGCACCATAATGAAAAACTGTTTTTT,CTSSLWGQGHHNEKLFF,TRBV12-3/TRBV12-4,17,.,TRBD1,TRBJ1-4
TGCGCCAGCAGCTTGGGCTGGGGGGCGAGTACTGAAGCTTTCTTT,CASSLGWGASTEAFF,TRBV5-1,15,many,.,TRBJ1-1
TGCGCCAGCGCTCAGGGTCCCTCAAGCACAGATACGCAGTATTTT,CASAQGPSSTDTQYF,TRBV5-1,15,few,.,TRBJ2-3
TGCGCCAGCAGCCAGGATCAGGAGTATCAGCCCCAGCATTTT,CASSQDQEYQPQHF,TRBV4-1,14,many,.,TRBJ1-5